One T cell receptor (beta chain) is described in this entry. This record belongs to a study of blood T cell repertoires in COVID-19. Study-wide background: Acute and convalescent COVID-19 samples came from the United States, Italy and Spain. In each case, the material was cDNA or gDNA derived from T cells, B-cell-depleted T cells, or PBMCs.

Authors' methods: Reference gene primer amplification yielded estimated nucleated cell counts. The protocol was immunoSEQ multiplex PCR, while the TCRdb copy is restricted to in-frame clones and leaves out a portion. V and J calls and clone size are copied from that table; D and trimming were computed from the DNA. The sample consists of 150,000 or so clones, approximately 92% of them appearing once. This CDR3 has 15 residues. J was trimmed by 7 bases and V by 3 bases; bases with no gene match: 9. CDR1 is SGDLS and CDR2 is YYNGEE in the germline V gene. This receptor was taken from a man younger than 45 with COVID-19, enrolled during active disease. V and J are TRBV9 and TRBJ2-1, with 8 bases identical to TRBD1. Sequencing was performed on peripheral blood. This CDR3 is CASSAHLTGENEQFF. The DNA of the CDR3 is TGTGCCAGCAGCGCCCACCTGACAGGGGAGAATGAGCAGTTCTTC. Full variable domain (outside the CDR3, taken from reference TRBV9 and TRBJ2-1): DSGVTQTPKHLITATGQRVTLRCSPRSGDLSVYWYQQSLDQGLQFLIQYYNGEERAKGNILERFSAQQFPDLHSELNLSSLELGDSALYFCASSAHLTGENEQFFGPGTRLTVL.